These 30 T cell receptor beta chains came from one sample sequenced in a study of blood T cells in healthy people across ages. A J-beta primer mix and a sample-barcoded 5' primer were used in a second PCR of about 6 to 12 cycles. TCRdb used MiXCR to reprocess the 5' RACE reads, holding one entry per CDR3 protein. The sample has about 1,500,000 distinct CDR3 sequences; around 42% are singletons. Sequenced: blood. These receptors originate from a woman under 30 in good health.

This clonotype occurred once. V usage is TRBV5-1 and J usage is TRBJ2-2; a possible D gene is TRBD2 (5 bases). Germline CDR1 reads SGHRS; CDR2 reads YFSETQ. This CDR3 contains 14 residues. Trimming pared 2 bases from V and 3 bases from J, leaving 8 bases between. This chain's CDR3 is CASSFPGYTGELFF. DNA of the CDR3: TGCGCCAGCAGCTTCCCGGGGTACACCGGGGAGCTGTTTTTT.

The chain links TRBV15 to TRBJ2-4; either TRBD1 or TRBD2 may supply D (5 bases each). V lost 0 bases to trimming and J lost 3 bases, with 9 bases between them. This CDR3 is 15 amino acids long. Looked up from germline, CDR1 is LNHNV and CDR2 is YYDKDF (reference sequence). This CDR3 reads CATSRDGTVKNIQYF. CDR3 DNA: TGTGCCACCAGCAGAGATGGGACGGTCAAAAACATTCAGTACTTC.

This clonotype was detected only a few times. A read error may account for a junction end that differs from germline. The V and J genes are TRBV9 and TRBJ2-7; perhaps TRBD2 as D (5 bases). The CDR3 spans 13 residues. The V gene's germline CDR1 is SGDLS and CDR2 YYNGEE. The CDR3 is CASSVVPGYEQYF. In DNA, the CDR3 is TGTGCCAGTAGCGTAGTTCCAGGCTACGAGCAGTACTTC.

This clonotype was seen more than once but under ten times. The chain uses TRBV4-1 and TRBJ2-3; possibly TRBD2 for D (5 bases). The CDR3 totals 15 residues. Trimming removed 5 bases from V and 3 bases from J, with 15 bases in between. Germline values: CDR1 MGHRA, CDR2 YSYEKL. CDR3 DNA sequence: TGCGCCAGCAGCACGGACTCATCTATGACAGATACGCAGTATTTT. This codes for CASSTDSSMTDTQYF.

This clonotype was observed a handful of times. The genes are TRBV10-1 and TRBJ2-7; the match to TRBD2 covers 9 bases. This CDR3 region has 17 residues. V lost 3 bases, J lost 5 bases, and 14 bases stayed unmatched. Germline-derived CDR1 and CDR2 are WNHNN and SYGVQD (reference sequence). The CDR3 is CASSDITRDSGRNEQYF. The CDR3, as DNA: TGCGCCAGCAGTGATATAACTCGGGATAGCGGGAGAAACGAGCAGTACTTC.

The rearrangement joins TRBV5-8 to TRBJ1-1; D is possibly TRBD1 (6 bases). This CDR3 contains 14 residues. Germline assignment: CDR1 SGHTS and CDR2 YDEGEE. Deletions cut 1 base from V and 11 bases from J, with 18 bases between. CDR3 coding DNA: TGTGCCAGCAGCTTGTCAGGGACATCCCTTGTGGCTTTCTTT. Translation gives CASSLSGTSLVAFF.

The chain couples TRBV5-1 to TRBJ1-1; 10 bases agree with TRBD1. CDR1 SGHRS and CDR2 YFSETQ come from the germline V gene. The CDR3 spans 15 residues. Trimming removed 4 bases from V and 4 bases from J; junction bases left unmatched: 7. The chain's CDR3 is CASSAGQGLTTEAFF. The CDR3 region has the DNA TGCGCCAGCAGCGCGGGACAGGGGTTAACCACTGAAGCTTTCTTT.

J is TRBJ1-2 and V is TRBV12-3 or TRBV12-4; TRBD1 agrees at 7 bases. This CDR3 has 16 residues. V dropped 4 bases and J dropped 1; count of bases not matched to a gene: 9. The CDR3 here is CASSSQDRADNYGYTF. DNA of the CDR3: TGTGCCAGCAGTTCCCAAGACAGGGCCGATAACTATGGCTACACCTTC.

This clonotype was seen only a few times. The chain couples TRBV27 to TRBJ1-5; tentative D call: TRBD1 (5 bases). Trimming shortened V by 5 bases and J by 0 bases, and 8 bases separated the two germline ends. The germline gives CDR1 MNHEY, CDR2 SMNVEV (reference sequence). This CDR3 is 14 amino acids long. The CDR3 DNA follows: TGTGCCAGCAGTCAGGGATTTAGCAATCAGCCCCAGCATTTT. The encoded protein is CASSQGFSNQPQHF.

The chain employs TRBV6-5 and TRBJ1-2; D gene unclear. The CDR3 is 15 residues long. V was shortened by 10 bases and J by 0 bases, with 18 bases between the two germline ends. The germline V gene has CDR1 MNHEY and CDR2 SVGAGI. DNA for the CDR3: TGTGCCACCTCCCGGAGGAGGATAACTAACTATGGCTACACCTTC. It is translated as CATSRRRITNYGYTF.

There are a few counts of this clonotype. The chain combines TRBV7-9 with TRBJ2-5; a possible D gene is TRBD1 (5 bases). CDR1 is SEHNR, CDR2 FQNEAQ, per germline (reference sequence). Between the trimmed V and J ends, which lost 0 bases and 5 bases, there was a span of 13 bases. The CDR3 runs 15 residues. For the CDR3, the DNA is TGTGCCAGCAGCTTAGCGCTAGTGGCAGGGGAGACCCAGTACTTC. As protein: CASSLALVAGETQYF.

DNA for the CDR3: TGTGCCAGCAGACGCGAGGCCGCGGCCCTCTACAATGAGCAGTTCTTC. Its protein product is CASRREAAALYNEQFF. The chain combines TRBV27 with TRBJ2-1; D is undetermined. Looked up from germline, CDR1 is MNHEY and CDR2 is SMNVEV (reference sequence). There are 16 residues in the CDR3. Trimming cost V 6 bases and J 3 bases, with 18 bases left between them.

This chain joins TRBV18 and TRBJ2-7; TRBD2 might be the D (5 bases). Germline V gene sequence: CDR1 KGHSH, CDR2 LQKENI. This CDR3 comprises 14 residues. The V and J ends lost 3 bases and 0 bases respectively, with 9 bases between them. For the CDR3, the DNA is TGTGCCAGCTCACCCGCGGAGGCCTCCTACGAGCAGTACTTC. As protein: CASSPAEASYEQYF.

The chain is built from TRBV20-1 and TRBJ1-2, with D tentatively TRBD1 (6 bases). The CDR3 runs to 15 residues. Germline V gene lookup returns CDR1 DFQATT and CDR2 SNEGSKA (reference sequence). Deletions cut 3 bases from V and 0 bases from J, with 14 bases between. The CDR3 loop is CSARALRGTNYGYTF. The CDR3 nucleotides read TGCAGTGCTAGGGCTCTCAGGGGAACTAACTATGGCTACACCTTC.

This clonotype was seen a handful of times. Here the CDR3 reads CASSAPGSGETQYF. CDR3 nucleotides: TGCGCCAGCAGCGCCCCAGGTTCCGGAGAGACCCAGTACTTC. The chain carries TRBV5-1 and TRBJ2-5; the D is unclear. The length of the CDR3 is 14 residues. CDR1 and CDR2 (germline): SGHRS, YFSETQ. Trimming pared 4 bases from V and 4 bases from J, leaving 14 bases between. The variable domain in full, completed from reference TRBV5-1 and TRBJ2-5, reads KAGVTQTPRYLIKTRGQQVTLSCSPISGHRSVSWYQQTPGQGLQFLFEYFSETQRNKGNFPGRFSGRQFSNSRSEMNVSTLELGDSALYLCASSAPGSGETQYFGPGTRLLVL.

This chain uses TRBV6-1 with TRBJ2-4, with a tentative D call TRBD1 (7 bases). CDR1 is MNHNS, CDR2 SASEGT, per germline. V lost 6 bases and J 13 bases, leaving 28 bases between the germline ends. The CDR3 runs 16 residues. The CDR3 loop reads CASRLETQGGVYEQYF. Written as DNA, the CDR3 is TGTGCCAGCAGGCTAGAGACCCAGGGGGGTGTGTATGAGCAGTACTTC.

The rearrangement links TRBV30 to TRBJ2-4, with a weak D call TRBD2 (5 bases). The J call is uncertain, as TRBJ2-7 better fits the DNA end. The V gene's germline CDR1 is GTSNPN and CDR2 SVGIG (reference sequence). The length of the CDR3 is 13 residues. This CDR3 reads CAWTLVLANEQYF. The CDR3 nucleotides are TGTGCCTGGACCCTGGTCCTAGCTAACGAGCAGTACTTC.

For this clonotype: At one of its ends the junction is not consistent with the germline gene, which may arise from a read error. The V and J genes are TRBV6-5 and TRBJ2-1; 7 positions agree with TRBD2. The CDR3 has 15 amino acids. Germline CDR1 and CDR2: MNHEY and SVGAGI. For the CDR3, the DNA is TGTGCCTGCAGCCGGACCCAGGGAGGGTACAATGAGCAGTTCTTC. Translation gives CACSRTQGGYNEQFF.

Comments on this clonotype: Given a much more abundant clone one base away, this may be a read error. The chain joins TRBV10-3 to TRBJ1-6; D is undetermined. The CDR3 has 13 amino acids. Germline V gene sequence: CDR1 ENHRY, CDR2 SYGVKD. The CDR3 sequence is CAITTADNSPPHF. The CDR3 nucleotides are TGTGCCATCACTACAGCCGACAATTCACCCCCCCACTTT.

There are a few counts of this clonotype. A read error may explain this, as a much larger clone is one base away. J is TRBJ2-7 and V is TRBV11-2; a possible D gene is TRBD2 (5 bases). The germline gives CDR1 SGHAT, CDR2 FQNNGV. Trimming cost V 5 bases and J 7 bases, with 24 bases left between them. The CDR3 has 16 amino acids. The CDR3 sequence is CASSHLRGPLGNEQYF. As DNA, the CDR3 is TGTGCCAGCAGCCACTTGAGAGGGCCTCTCGGGAATGAGCAGTACTTC.

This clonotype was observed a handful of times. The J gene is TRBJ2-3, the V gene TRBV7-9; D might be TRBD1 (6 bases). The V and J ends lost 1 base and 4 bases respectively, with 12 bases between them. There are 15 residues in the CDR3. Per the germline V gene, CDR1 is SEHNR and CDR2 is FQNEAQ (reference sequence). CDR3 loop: CASSLGRDTSDTQYF. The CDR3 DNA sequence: TGTGCCAGCAGCTTAGGACGGGACACGTCAGATACGCAGTATTTT.

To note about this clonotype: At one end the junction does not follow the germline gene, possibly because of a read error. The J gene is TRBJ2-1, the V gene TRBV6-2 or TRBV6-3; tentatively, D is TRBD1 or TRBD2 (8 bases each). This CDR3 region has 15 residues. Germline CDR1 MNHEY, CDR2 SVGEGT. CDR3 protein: CASNQGASGRNGQFF. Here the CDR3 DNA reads TGTGCCAGCAACCAGGGGGCTAGCGGGCGCAATGGGCAGTTCTTC.

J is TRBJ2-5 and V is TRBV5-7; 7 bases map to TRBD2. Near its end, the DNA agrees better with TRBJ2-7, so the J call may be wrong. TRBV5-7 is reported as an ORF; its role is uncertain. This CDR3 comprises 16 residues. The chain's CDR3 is CASSLRVPSGRDEQYF. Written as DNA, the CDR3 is TGTGCCAGCAGCTTGAGGGTGCCTAGCGGACGTGACGAGCAGTACTTC.

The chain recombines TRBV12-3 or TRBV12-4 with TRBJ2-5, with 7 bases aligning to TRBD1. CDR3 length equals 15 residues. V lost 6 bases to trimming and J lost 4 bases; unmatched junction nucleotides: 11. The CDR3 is CASRPRQGRSETQYF. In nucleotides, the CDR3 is TGTGCCAGCAGACCGCGACAGGGAAGATCAGAGACCCAGTACTTC.

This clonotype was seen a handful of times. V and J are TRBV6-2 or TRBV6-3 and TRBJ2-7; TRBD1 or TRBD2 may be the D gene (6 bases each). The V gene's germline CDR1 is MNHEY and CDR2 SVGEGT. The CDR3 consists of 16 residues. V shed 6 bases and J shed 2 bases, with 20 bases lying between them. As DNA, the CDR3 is TGTGCCAGCAGCCCACGGGGGACAAAACTAGCCTACGAGCAGTACTTC. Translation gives CASSPRGTKLAYEQYF.

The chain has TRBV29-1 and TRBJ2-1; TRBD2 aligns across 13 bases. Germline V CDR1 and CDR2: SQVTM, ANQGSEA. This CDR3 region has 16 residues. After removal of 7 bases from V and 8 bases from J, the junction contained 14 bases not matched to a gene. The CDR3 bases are TGCAGCGCCGACGGACTAGCGGGAGAGTGGAGCGATGAGCAGTTCTTC. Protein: CSADGLAGEWSDEQFF.

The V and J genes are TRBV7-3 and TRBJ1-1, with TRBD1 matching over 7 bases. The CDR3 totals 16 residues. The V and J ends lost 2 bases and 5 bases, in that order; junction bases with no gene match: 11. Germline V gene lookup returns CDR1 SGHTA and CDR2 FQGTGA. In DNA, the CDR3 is TGTGCCAGCAGCTTAGAGCACAGGGGATTGGGGACTGAAGCTTTCTTT. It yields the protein CASSLEHRGLGTEAFF.

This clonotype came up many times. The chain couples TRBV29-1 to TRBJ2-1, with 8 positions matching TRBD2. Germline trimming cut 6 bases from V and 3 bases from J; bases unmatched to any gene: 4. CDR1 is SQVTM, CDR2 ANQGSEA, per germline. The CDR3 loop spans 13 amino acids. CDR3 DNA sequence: TGCAGCGTCGCAGCGGGAGACTACAATGAGCAGTTCTTC. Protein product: CSVAAGDYNEQFF.

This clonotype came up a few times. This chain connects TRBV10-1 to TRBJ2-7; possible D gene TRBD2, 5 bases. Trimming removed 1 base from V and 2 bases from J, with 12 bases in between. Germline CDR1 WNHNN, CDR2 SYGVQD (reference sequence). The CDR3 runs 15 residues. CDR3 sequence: CASSEFGVQTYEQYF. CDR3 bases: TGCGCCAGCAGTGAGTTCGGGGTTCAAACCTACGAGCAGTACTTC.

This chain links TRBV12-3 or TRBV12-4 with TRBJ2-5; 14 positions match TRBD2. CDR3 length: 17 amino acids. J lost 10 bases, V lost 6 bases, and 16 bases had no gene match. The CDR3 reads CASSPAGTSGSMKIQYF. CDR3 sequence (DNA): TGTGCCAGCAGCCCAGCCGGGACTAGCGGGAGCATGAAGATCCAGTACTTC.